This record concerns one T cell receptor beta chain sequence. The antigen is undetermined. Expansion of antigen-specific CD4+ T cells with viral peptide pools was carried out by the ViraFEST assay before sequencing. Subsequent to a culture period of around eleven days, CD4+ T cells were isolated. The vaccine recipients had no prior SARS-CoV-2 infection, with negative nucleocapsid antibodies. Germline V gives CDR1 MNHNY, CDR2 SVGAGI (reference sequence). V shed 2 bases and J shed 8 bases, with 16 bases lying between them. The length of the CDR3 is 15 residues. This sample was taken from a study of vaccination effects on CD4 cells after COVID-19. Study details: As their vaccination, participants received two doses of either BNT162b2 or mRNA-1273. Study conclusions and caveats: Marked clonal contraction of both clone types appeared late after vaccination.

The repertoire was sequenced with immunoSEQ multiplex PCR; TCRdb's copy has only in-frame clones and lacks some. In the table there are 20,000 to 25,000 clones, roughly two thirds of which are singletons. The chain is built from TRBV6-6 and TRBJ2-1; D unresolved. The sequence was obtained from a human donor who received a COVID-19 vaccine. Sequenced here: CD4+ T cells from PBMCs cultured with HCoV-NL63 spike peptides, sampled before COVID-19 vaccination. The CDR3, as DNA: TGTGCCAGCAGTTACATCCTGTCGCCTGGGGATGAGCAGTTCTTC. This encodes CASSYILSPGDEQFF.